This T cell receptor beta chain was identified during a study of shared clonotypes between healthy human individuals. Study background: Researchers assigned three CD4 naive, three CD4 memory, two CD8 naive and one CD8 memory plate to each donor. Study-wide results and caveats: Clonotypes shared by all four donors outscored non-shared clonotypes in generation probability.

CD45RO-negative CD8 cells positively selected for CCR7 made up the naive population, which excluded terminally differentiated effector memory CD45RA+ cells. Only one count was recorded for this clone. What it binds is not known. Germline loops: CDR1 MGHRA, CDR2 YSYEKL. The CDR3 consists of 14 residues. Trimming shortened V by 0 bases and J by 10 bases, and 13 bases separated the two germline ends. Method: immunoSEQ multiplex PCR; TCRdb's copy keeps in-frame clones and lacks some. The sample holds some 2 million clones; about 94% are singletons and the top ten take more than 0.95%. Sequencing was performed on naive CD8+ T cells sorted from blood. The chain has TRBV4-1 and TRBJ2-1, with D tentatively TRBD1 or TRBD2 (6 bases each). The receptor's source is a young man in good health. The chain's CDR3 is CASSQEEGGREQFF. In DNA, the CDR3 is TGCGCCAGCAGCCAAGAAGAAGGGGGGCGAGAGCAGTTCTTC.